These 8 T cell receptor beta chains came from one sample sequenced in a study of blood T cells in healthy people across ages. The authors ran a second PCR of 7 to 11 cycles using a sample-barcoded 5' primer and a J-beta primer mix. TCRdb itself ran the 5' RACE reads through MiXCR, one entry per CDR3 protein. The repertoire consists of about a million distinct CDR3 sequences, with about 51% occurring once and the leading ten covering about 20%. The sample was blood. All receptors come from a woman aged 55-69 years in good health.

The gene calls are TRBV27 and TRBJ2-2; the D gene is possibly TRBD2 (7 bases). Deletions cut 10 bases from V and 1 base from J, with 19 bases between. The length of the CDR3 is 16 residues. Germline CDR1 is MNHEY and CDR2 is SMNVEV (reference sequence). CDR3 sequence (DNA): TGTGCCACCAAAAGGGGGGGCGGATGGAACACCGGGGAGCTGTTTTTT. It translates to CATKRGGGWNTGELFF.

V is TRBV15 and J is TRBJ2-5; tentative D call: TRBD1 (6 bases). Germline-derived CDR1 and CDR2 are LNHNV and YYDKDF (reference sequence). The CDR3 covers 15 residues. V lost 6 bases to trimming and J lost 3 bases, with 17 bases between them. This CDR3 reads CATRPLTGIEETQYF. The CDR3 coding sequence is TGTGCCACCAGACCTCTCACAGGGATTGAAGAGACCCAGTACTTC.

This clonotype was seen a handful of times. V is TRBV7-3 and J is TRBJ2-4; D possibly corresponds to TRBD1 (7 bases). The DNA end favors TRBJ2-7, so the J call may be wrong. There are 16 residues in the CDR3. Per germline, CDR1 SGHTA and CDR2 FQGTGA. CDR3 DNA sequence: TGTGCCAGCAGCTTAATGGCAGGGGGGTTTACCTACGAGCAGTACTTC. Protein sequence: CASSLMAGGFTYEQYF.

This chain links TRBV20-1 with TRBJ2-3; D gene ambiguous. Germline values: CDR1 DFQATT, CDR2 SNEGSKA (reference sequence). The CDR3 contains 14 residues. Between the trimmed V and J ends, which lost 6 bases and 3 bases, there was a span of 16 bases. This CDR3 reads CSARPQRRTDTQYF. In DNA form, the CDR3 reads TGCAGTGCACGTCCCCAACGAAGAACAGATACGCAGTATTTT.

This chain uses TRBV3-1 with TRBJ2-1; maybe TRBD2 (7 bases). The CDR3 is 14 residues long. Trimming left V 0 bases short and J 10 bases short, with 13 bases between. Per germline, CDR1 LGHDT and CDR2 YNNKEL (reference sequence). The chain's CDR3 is CASSQEAPGGEQFF. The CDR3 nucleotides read TGTGCCAGCAGCCAAGAAGCGCCGGGGGGCGAGCAGTTCTTC.

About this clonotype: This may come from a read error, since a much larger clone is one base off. CDR3 sequence (DNA): TGTGCCGGCAGCTCCCGAGTGGGTGGTTCCTACGAGCAGTACTTC. Protein sequence: CAGSSRVGGSYEQYF. The V call is TRBV7-2, the J call TRBJ2-7; no definite D call. CDR3 length: 15 amino acids. Germline V lookup: CDR1 SGHTA, CDR2 FQGNSA.

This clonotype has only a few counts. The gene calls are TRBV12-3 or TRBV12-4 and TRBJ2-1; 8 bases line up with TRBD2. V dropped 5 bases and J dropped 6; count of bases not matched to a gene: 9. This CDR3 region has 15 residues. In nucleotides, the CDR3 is TGTGCCAGCAGTCTTACCGGGACTAGTCTCAATGAGCAGTTCTTC. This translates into CASSLTGTSLNEQFF.

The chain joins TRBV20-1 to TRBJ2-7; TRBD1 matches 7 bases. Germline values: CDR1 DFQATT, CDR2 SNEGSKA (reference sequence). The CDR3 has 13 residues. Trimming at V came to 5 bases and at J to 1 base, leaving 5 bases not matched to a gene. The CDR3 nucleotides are TGCAGTGCTCTCCACAGGGGTTCCTACGAGCAGTACTTC. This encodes CSALHRGSYEQYF.